The clone carrying this T cell receptor beta chain was detected many times. The antigen remains unidentified. Time point noted: patch test 1, 2 weeks after DPC sensitization. Treatment noted: therapeutic diphenylcyclopropenone sensitization with weekly scalp DPC. The sample comes from a study of human T cells and chemical hapten exposure. Findings and caveats of the study: The study found that DPC sensitization did not change TCRs above 1 in 1000 frequency. Controls formed significantly fewer large CDR3 similarity clusters than expanded TCRs did.

This CDR3 is built from 13 residues. V shed 11 bases and J shed 4 bases, with 15 bases lying between them. Germline CDR1 MNHNY, CDR2 SVGAGI (reference sequence). TCRdb reanalysed the RACE reads using MiXCR and keeps one entry per CDR3 protein. The top ten clones hold roughly 2% of a sample with some 91,000 distinct CDR3 sequences, roughly 12% of them seen once. Sequencing used whole blood, obtained in connection with sensitization to the hapten diphenylcyclopropenone (DPC). The rearrangement links TRBV6-6 to TRBJ2-1; D unclear. The sequence derives from a woman aged 40 to 50 with alopecia areata. Some clones in this sample may be carry-over from other donors' samples. Here the CDR3 reads CAGSLSSYNEQFF. CDR3 bases: TGTGCCGGCTCTTTGTCATCGTACAATGAGCAGTTCTTC.